This is a list of T cell receptor beta chains from one sample in a study of cytomegalovirus exposure and HLA in healthy donors. Only in-frame clones appear in the TCRdb table, and some are missing; sequencing was by immunoSEQ multiplex PCR. The sample records some 130,000 clones, 65% to 90% being singletons. Material: PBMCs. The receptors come from a girl aged 2-15 years in good health and CMV-seronegative. Both conserved end residues are part of each CDR3. The D gene is left open where the match is weak. Some rows have no size entry. The others give once, few or many, or a class for an expanded clone.

J	V	D	size	CDR3	DNA
TRBJ2-7	TRBV6-1	TRBD1	-	CASSVGGQGAGEQYF	TGTGCCAGTTCGGTCGGGGGACAGGGGGCTGGCGAGCAGTACTTC
TRBJ1-1	TRBV6-6	-	-	CASSYGQLNTEAFF	TGTGCCAGCAGTTACGGACAACTGAACACTGAAGCTTTCTTT
TRBJ2-1	TRBV5-4	-	-	CASSPDTSYNEQFF	TGTGCCAGCAGCCCAGACACCTCCTACAATGAGCAGTTCTTC
TRBJ2-2	TRBV29-1	-	-	CSVARGDTGELFF	TGCAGCGTTGCCCGCGGGGACACCGGGGAGCTGTTTTTT
TRBJ2-1	TRBV14	TRBD1	once	CASSPSRQGPSYNEQFF	TGTGCCAGCAGCCCCTCCCGACAGGGGCCCTCCTACAATGAGCAGTTCTTC
TRBJ2-7	TRBV4-3	TRBD1	-	CASSQTRDRGKYEQYF	TGCGCCAGCAGCCAGACTAGGGACAGGGGTAAATACGAGCAGTACTTC
TRBJ2-1	TRBV6-5	TRBD2	-	CASSNIAGTYNEQFF	TGTGCCAGCAGTAATATAGCGGGGACATACAATGAGCAGTTCTTC
TRBJ2-7	TRBV18	TRBD1	-	CASSSYRGYEQYF	TGTGCCAGCTCGTCCTACAGGGGTTACGAGCAGTACTTC
TRBJ1-4	TRBV5-1	TRBD1	once	CASSPRTGSDEKLFF	TGCGCCAGCAGCCCCCGGACAGGGTCGGATGAAAAACTGTTTTTT
TRBJ2-1	TRBV7-9	TRBD2	-	CASSSGLAGGSLGNEQFF	TGTGCCAGCAGCTCAGGACTAGCGGGGGGCTCCCTGGGGAATGAGCAGTTCTTC
TRBJ2-1	TRBV2	-	-	CASSGLSSSYNEQFF	TGTGCCAGCAGTGGACTCTCCAGCTCCTACAATGAGCAGTTCTTC
TRBJ2-1	TRBV9	-	-	CASSPHDSPPLNEQFF	TGTGCCAGCAGCCCCCATGACTCCCCGCCCCTAAATGAGCAGTTCTTC
TRBJ2-7	TRBV30	-	-	CASLSGPTYEQYF	TGTGCCTCCCTCAGCGGGCCCACCTACGAGCAGTACTTC
TRBJ2-6	TRBV7-8	TRBD1	-	CASSPKDRVAASGANVLTF	TGTGCCAGCAGCCCAAAGGACAGGGTGGCCGCCTCTGGGGCCAACGTCCTGACTTTC
TRBJ1-2	TRBV30	TRBD1	-	CAWSEGQGYGYTF	TGTGCCTGGAGCGAAGGACAGGGGTATGGCTACACCTTC
TRBJ2-3	TRBV6-1	TRBD2	-	CASSGLAGSTDTQYF	TGTGCCAGCAGTGGGTTAGCGGGAAGCACAGATACGCAGTATTTT
TRBJ2-7	TRBV5-6	TRBD1	-	CASSLAGTGPYEQYF	TGTGCCAGCAGCTTGGCGGGGACAGGGCCGTACGAGCAGTACTTC
TRBJ1-1	TRBV11-2	-	-	CASLPQMNTEAFF	TGTGCCAGCCTCCCACAGATGAACACTGAAGCTTTCTTT
TRBJ1-4	TRBV28	TRBD1	few	CASSKQGAGEKLFF	TGTGCCAGCAGCAAACAGGGGGCGGGTGAAAAACTGTTTTTT
TRBJ1-6	TRBV30	-	-	CAWSEQGPLHF	TGTGCCTGGAGTGAACAGGGCCCCCTCCACTTT
TRBJ1-5	TRBV6-1	-	-	CASSAQGGQPQHF	TGTGCCAGCAGTGCCCAGGGAGGTCAGCCCCAGCATTTT
TRBJ2-5	TRBV7-3	TRBD2	-	CASSSAGGGQETQYF	TGTGCCAGCAGCTCCGCCGGGGGGGGCCAAGAGACCCAGTACTTC
TRBJ2-2	TRBV7-6	TRBD1	once	CASSPGQGGTGELFF	TGTGCCAGCAGCCCGGGACAGGGTGGCACCGGGGAGCTGTTTTTT
TRBJ2-1	TRBV2	-	-	CASSERSEQFF	TGTGCCAGCAGTGAACGGAGTGAGCAGTTCTTC
TRBJ1-2	TRBV4-1	TRBD1	-	CASSQAGQGEYYGYTF	TGCGCCAGCAGCCAGGCCGGACAGGGGGAATATTATGGCTACACCTTC
TRBJ1-5	TRBV5-6	-	-	CASSYRNQPQHF	TGTGCCAGCAGCTACAGGAATCAGCCCCAGCATTTT
TRBJ2-2	TRBV27	-	few	CASSSTDRNTGELFF	TGTGCCAGCAGTTCGACAGACAGGAACACCGGGGAGCTGTTTTTT
TRBJ2-3	TRBV10-1	-	-	CARATDTQYF	TGCGCCAGAGCCACAGATACGCAGTATTTT